This record looks at one T cell receptor beta chain sequence and its context. What it binds is unknown. The PCR contained 60 Vbeta and 13 Jbeta primers. Here immunoSEQ multiplex PCR was the method, and the copy in TCRdb shows in-frame clones only, minus some. The sample includes about 120,000 clones, around two thirds of them seen just once. The data originate from a study of cytomegalovirus exposure and HLA in healthy donors. The study's findings and limits: Three chains tied to CMV proved CMV antigen-specific in vitro.

Per the germline V gene, CDR1 is SGHNT and CDR2 is YYREEE (reference sequence). This CDR3 is 14 amino acids long. The ends were cut back, 1 base at V and 8 bases at J, with 15 bases in the middle. The source material was PBMCs. V and J are TRBV5-4 and TRBJ1-1; the D gene is possibly TRBD1 (5 bases). This clonotype was obtained from a woman aged 40 to 50 in good health and CMV-seropositive. This CDR3 is CASSLRGVGLEAFF. The DNA for the CDR3 is TGTGCCAGCAGCTTGCGGGGGGTCGGGCTAGAAGCTTTCTTT.